This entry lists 28 T cell receptor beta chains sequenced from one sample in a study of OX40 agonist ivuxolimab in advanced cancers. Generated by immunoSEQ multiplex PCR, the TCRdb table keeps only in-frame clones and is missing some. The sample includes about 48,000 clones, about 88% of them seen just once. This sample comprised CD4+ or CD8+ T cells sorted from blood, obtained in a trial of the OX40 agonist ivuxolimab. These receptors originate from an adult with an advanced solid tumor such as melanoma, head and neck, liver or kidney cancer.

The genes are TRBV5-4 and TRBJ1-1, with D possibly matching TRBD1 (5 bases). There are 14 residues in the CDR3. Germline V lookup: CDR1 SGHNT, CDR2 YYREEE (reference sequence). Trimming removed 4 bases at V and 7 bases at J, with 17 bases between. DNA for the CDR3: TGTGCCAGCAGCGTCCGACCCGGGGGTATTGAAGCTTTCTTT. This encodes CASSVRPGGIEAFF. The full variable domain, rest sourced from reference TRBV5-4 and TRBJ1-1, is ETGVTQSPTHLIKTRGQQVTLRCSSQSGHNTVSWYQQALGQGPQFIFQYYREEENGRGNFPPRFSGLQFPNYSSELNVNALELDDSALYLCASSVRPGGIEAFFGQGTRLTVV.

The V gene is TRBV19, the J gene TRBJ2-3; D is unclear. V lost 7 bases, J lost 6 bases, and 11 bases lay in between. This CDR3 is built from 12 residues. The V gene's germline CDR1 is LNHDA and CDR2 SQIVND (reference sequence). The CDR3 sequence: CASNGRADTQYF. In nucleotides, the CDR3 is TGTGCCAGTAACGGTAGGGCGGATACGCAGTATTTT.

This chain uses TRBV19 with TRBJ1-1; D gene uncertain. The CDR3 spans 13 residues. V lost 6 bases, J lost 3 bases, and 11 bases lay in between. Germline V gene lookup returns CDR1 LNHDA and CDR2 SQIVND (reference sequence). CDR3 coding DNA: TGTGCCAGTAGCCCTATAATGGACACTGAAGCTTTCTTT. Translating gives CASSPIMDTEAFF. Supplemented by reference TRBV19 and TRBJ1-1, the full variable domain reads DGGITQSPKYLFRKEGQNVTLSCEQNLNHDAMYWYRQDPGQGLRLIYYSQIVNDFQKGDIAEGYSVSREKKESFPLTVTSAQKNPTAFYLCASSPIMDTEAFFGQGTRLTVV.

V usage is TRBV5-1 and J usage is TRBJ1-1; 7 bases agree with TRBD1. The germline gives CDR1 SGHRS, CDR2 YFSETQ. V trimming: 4 bases; J trimming: 0 bases; junction bases outside the gene matches: 6. CDR3 length: 15 residues. The CDR3 protein is CASSVKGAMNTEAFF. CDR3 nucleotide sequence: TGCGCCAGCAGCGTAAAGGGGGCGATGAACACTGAAGCTTTCTTT.

The V and J genes are TRBV5-1 and TRBJ1-1; D perhaps matches TRBD1 (5 bases). The CDR3 has 13 amino acids. V lost 4 bases and J lost 1, with 8 bases in between. Germline-derived CDR1 and CDR2 are SGHRS and YFSETQ. DNA for the CDR3: TGCGCCAGCAGCCGGGACGGGAACACTGAAGCTTTCTTT. This encodes CASSRDGNTEAFF.

The rearrangement links TRBV9 to TRBJ2-5; the match to TRBD1 covers 9 bases. J lost 2 bases, V lost 4 bases, and 3 bases had no gene match. This CDR3 has 14 amino acids. Germline assignment: CDR1 SGDLS and CDR2 YYNGEE. CDR3 residues: CASSIGQGQETQYF. CDR3 DNA sequence: TGTGCCAGCAGCATCGGACAGGGGCAAGAGACCCAGTACTTC.

This clone appeared a single time. J is TRBJ2-1 and V is TRBV11-3, with TRBD1 matching over 7 bases. Germline CDR1 reads SGHNT; CDR2 reads YENEEA. CDR3 length: 14 amino acids. V shed 1 base and J 7 bases; nucleotides not matched to a gene: 4. CDR3 sequence: CASSLGTGMNEQFF. CDR3 bases: TGTGCCAGCAGCTTAGGGACAGGTATGAATGAGCAGTTCTTC.

V gene TRBV7-2 combines with J gene TRBJ1-1, with TRBD1 matching over 7 bases. From germline, CDR1 is SGHTA and CDR2 FQGNSA. The CDR3 extends over 15 amino acids. With 5 bases clipped from V and 1 base from J, the junction kept 7 bases outside the gene matches. As DNA, the CDR3 is TGTGCCAGCAGCACCCGACAGGGAAGGAACACTGAAGCTTTCTTT. Translation gives CASSTRQGRNTEAFF.

This clone was found once. The chain is built from TRBV19 and TRBJ1-1, with D possibly matching TRBD1 (5 bases). This CDR3 is 13 amino acids long. V lost 3 bases and J lost 11, with 16 bases in between. Germline V lookup: CDR1 LNHDA, CDR2 SQIVND (reference sequence). The CDR3 nucleotides read TGTGCCAGTAGTATCTCCACAACAGGAGAGGCTTTCTTT. Translated, it gives CASSISTTGEAFF.

The genes are TRBV7-9 and TRBJ1-1; 7 bases are a match to TRBD1. Germline CDR1 and CDR2: SEHNR and FQNEAQ (reference sequence). The CDR3 spans 13 residues. V shed 3 bases and J 5 bases; nucleotides not matched to a gene: 3. The CDR3 loop reads CASSFQGGTEAFF. The CDR3 DNA reads TGTGCCAGCAGCTTCCAGGGGGGGACTGAAGCTTTCTTT.

In its sample, this clone was seen once. The V gene is TRBV19, the J gene TRBJ2-5; D ambiguous. The V gene lost 1 base and the J gene lost 1 base, with 10 bases spanning the gap. CDR1 is LNHDA, CDR2 SQIVND, per germline (reference sequence). The CDR3 runs 15 residues. CDR3 loop: CASSIAAQAQETQYF. CDR3 nucleotide sequence: TGTGCCAGTAGTATAGCGGCGCAGGCCCAAGAGACCCAGTACTTC.

The gene calls are TRBV5-4 and TRBJ2-7; D perhaps matches TRBD2 (6 bases). The CDR3 is made up of 15 amino acids. The germline V gene encodes CDR1 SGHNT and CDR2 YYREEE (reference sequence). The V end was cut by 0 bases, the J end by 7 bases, with 17 bases between. CDR3: CASSLDPVGDSEQYF. In DNA form, the CDR3 reads TGTGCCAGCAGCTTGGACCCAGTGGGGGACTCAGAGCAGTACTTC.

The chain links TRBV6-1 to TRBJ2-7, with 7 positions matching TRBD2. Germline CDR1 and CDR2: MNHNS and SASEGT. Unmatched junction bases numbered 11, after V lost 8 bases and J lost 4 bases. This CDR3 comprises 14 residues. The CDR3 DNA reads as TGTGCCAGCGGGCGGGACTATCCGATATACGAGCAGTACTTC. It specifies CASGRDYPIYEQYF.

The rearrangement joins TRBV19 to TRBJ2-7; 11 nucleotides align to TRBD2. The CDR3 consists of 16 residues. The germline CDR1 and CDR2 sequences are LNHDA and SQIVND (reference sequence). Trimming took 6 bases from V and 0 from J; bases not matched to a gene: 7. The CDR3 here is CASSPSGGLSSYEQYF. CDR3 DNA: TGTGCCAGTAGCCCTAGCGGGGGGTTGAGCTCCTACGAGCAGTACTTC.

The CDR3 sequence: CAISEVTSGRGNEQYF. In DNA, the CDR3 is TGTGCCATCAGTGAAGTGACTAGCGGGAGGGGTAACGAGCAGTACTTC. The rearrangement links TRBV10-3 to TRBJ2-7; 14 nucleotides agree with TRBD2. The trim removed 3 bases at V and 5 bases at J, leaving 6 bases unmatched. Germline CDR1 ENHRY, CDR2 SYGVKD. This CDR3 region has 16 residues.

This clone appeared once. The gene calls are TRBV6-6 and TRBJ1-3; D is ambiguous. This CDR3 has 16 amino acids. Deletions cut 6 bases from V and 2 bases from J, with 17 bases between. Germline V CDR1 and CDR2: MNHNY, SVGAGI (reference sequence). The CDR3 bases are TGTGCCAGCAGCCCCAATACAGCCGGTCCTGGAAACACCATATATTTT. It is translated as CASSPNTAGPGNTIYF.

The chain couples TRBV5-1 to TRBJ1-1; no firm D call. Trimming shortened V by 0 bases and J by 1 base, and 13 bases separated the two germline ends. The CDR3 contains 16 residues. Looked up from germline, CDR1 is SGHRS and CDR2 is YFSETQ. CDR3 bases: TGCGCCAGCAGCTTGGGGCCGGAGGCAACGAACACTGAAGCTTTCTTT. It is translated as CASSLGPEATNTEAFF.

The CDR3 coding sequence is TGTGCCAGCAGTCGGGACTCCCTGACAGCCAAAAACATTCAGTACTTC. It specifies CASSRDSLTAKNIQYF. The rearrangement joins TRBV2 to TRBJ2-4, with a weak D call TRBD2 (6 bases). CDR1 is SNHLY, CDR2 FYNNEI, per germline. The CDR3 is 16 amino acids. The germline V and J ends were trimmed by 5 bases and 0 bases, with 14 bases remaining between them.

This sequence joins TRBV7-3 and TRBJ2-3; 14 bases fit TRBD2. There are 16 residues in the CDR3. Germline V gives CDR1 SGHTA, CDR2 FQGTGA. Losses at the gene ends were 5 bases for V and 5 bases for J; bases not matched to a gene: 6. CDR3 protein: CASSPTSGGAGDTQYF. For the CDR3, the DNA is TGTGCCAGCAGCCCGACTAGCGGGGGGGCGGGAGATACGCAGTATTTT.

The chain is built from TRBV7-9 and TRBJ2-1; 8 bases fit TRBD2. The CDR3 totals 16 residues. V was clipped by 4 bases and J by 5 bases; unmatched bases: 10. CDR1 is SEHNR, CDR2 FQNEAQ, per germline (reference sequence). CDR3 sequence (DNA): TGTGCCAGCAGCTACGGGGGGGCGGCTATACACAATGAGCAGTTCTTC. Translating it yields CASSYGGAAIHNEQFF.

The genes are TRBV7-3 and TRBJ1-2; D is unresolved. Germline CDR1 is SGHTA and CDR2 is FQGTGA. The CDR3 consists of 14 residues. Trimming shortened V by 5 bases and J by 8 bases, and 18 bases separated the two germline ends. The CDR3 is CASSPGLPEEGYTF. The CDR3 bases are TGTGCCAGCAGCCCCGGACTCCCCGAAGAAGGCTACACCTTC.

The chain is built from TRBV7-6 and TRBJ1-3, with a tentative D call TRBD1 (6 bases). V lost 3 bases and J lost 0, with 15 bases in between. Germline assignment: CDR1 SGHVS and CDR2 FNYEAQ. The CDR3 has 17 residues. The CDR3 DNA reads as TGTGCCAGCAGCTTTTCCGGGACACCGAGCTCTGGAAACACCATATATTTT. Protein: CASSFSGTPSSGNTIYF.

V usage is TRBV5-1 and J usage is TRBJ1-1; D unclear. The germline gives CDR1 SGHRS, CDR2 YFSETQ. The CDR3 consists of 14 residues. Between the trimmed V and J ends, which lost 7 bases and 4 bases, there was a span of 17 bases. The CDR3 nucleotides read TGCGCCAGCCAAGCGGAGGCGGCTCTCACTGAAGCTTTCTTT. Amino acid sequence: CASQAEAALTEAFF.

V gene TRBV6-5 combines with J gene TRBJ2-7; 13 bases line up with TRBD2. CDR3 size: 15 residues. Germline V gives CDR1 MNHEY, CDR2 SVGAGI. V lost 6 bases and J lost 2; bases outside the gene matches: 4. The DNA of the CDR3 is TGTGCCAGCAGCCCCGGGACTAGCGGGACCTACGAGCAGTACTTC. Translation gives CASSPGTSGTYEQYF.

The V and J genes are TRBV27 and TRBJ2-7; 9 bases line up with TRBD1. Trimming at V came to 7 bases and at J to 3 bases, leaving 16 bases not matched to a gene. The CDR3 spans 17 residues. The germline CDR1 and CDR2 sequences are MNHEY and SMNVEV (reference sequence). The CDR3, as DNA: TGTGCCAGCAATTTTAAGGGGGGGACAGGGTTTCTCTACGAGCAGTACTTC. As protein: CASNFKGGTGFLYEQYF.

The V call is TRBV6-1, the J call TRBJ1-5; 9 nucleotides line up with TRBD1. The CDR3 sequence is 15 residues long. V lost 6 bases to trimming and J lost 1 base; unmatched junction nucleotides: 4. Per germline, CDR1 MNHNS and CDR2 SASEGT. The CDR3 region is CASRGDRASNQPQHF. Here the CDR3 DNA reads TGTGCCAGCAGGGGGGACAGGGCGAGCAATCAGCCCCAGCATTTT.

The chain links TRBV6-1 to TRBJ2-7; D is undetermined. V lost 2 bases, J lost 4 bases, and 12 bases lay in between. Germline CDR1 and CDR2: MNHNS and SASEGT. The CDR3 is 14 amino acids. Here the CDR3 DNA reads TGTGCCAGCAGTGAACTCTGGGGTATGTACGAGCAGTACTTC. The encoded protein is CASSELWGMYEQYF.

This sequence joins TRBV7-2 and TRBJ2-2, with 10 bases that match TRBD1. Looked up from germline, CDR1 is SGHTA and CDR2 is FQGNSA. The CDR3 loop spans 14 amino acids. The V and J ends lost 8 bases and 4 bases, in that order; junction bases with no gene match: 4. This CDR3 is CASQGTGATGELFF. DNA of the CDR3: TGTGCCAGCCAAGGGACAGGGGCCACCGGGGAGCTGTTTTTT.